A selection of T cell receptor beta chains follows, all from one sample in a study of beta chain features in type 1 diabetes. Sequencing used immunoSEQ multiplex PCR; TCRdb keeps in-frame clones, though not all of them. The data show approximately 250,000 clones, roughly 9.6% seen once. The specimen was naive CD4+ T cells from blood. The receptors shown here come from a young woman in good health. CDR3s include the opening cysteine and the closing phenylalanine or tryptophan. The D gene is left open where the match is weak. Clone size is not always given. Where it is, it says once, few, many or a class for expanded clones.

few,TRBV30,TRBJ2-5,NA,CAWSVLIQETQYF,TGTGCCTGGAGTGTACTCATTCAAGAGACCCAGTACTTC
NA,TRBV5-6,TRBJ2-1,NA,CASSLFPPGHLYNEQFF,TGTGCCAGCAGCTTGTTCCCGCCGGGACACCTATACAATGAGCAGTTCTTC
few,TRBV4-1,TRBJ2-5,TRBD2,CASSQGGLAGVGTQYF,TGCGCCAGCAGCCAAGGTGGACTAGCGGGAGTGGGGACCCAGTACTTC
NA,TRBV5-1,TRBJ1-1,TRBD1,CASSLETGVNTEAFF,TGCGCCAGCAGCTTGGAGACAGGGGTGAACACTGAAGCTTTCTTT
NA,TRBV29-1,TRBJ1-2,TRBD1,CSVEDRRTGPSGGYTF,TGCAGCGTTGAAGATCGCAGGACAGGGCCATCGGGAGGCTACACCTTC
few,TRBV5-1,TRBJ2-7,NA,CASSNAAPGPYEQYF,TGCGCCAGCAGCAACGCGGCCCCTGGCCCCTACGAGCAGTACTTC
few,TRBV27,TRBJ2-3,TRBD2,CASSPRRAVRTSGSPRDTQYF,TGTGCCAGCAGTCCACGGCGGGCGGTCCGGACTAGCGGGAGCCCGAGAGATACGCAGTATTTT
few,TRBV2,TRBJ2-5,NA,CASLLGAFGTQYF,TGTGCCAGCCTATTGGGGGCCTTCGGGACCCAGTACTTC
few,TRBV11-2,TRBJ2-1,NA,CASSTPGGGTNNEQFF,TGTGCCAGCAGCACGCCAGGTGGGGGGACGAACAATGAGCAGTTCTTC
NA,TRBV19,TRBJ2-7,NA,CASIGMNSYEQYF,TGTGCCAGTATTGGCATGAACTCCTACGAGCAGTACTTC
few,TRBV2,TRBJ1-2,TRBD1,CASSKTGTGVGYTF,TGTGCCAGCAGCAAGACCGGGACAGGGGTAGGCTACACCTTC
few,TRBV9,TRBJ1-1,NA,CASSPLVSSGEAFF,TGTGCCAGCAGCCCTTTAGTTAGCTCGGGGGAAGCTTTCTTT
few,TRBV27,TRBJ2-7,TRBD1,CASSPQPGQANTVQYF,TGTGCCAGCAGTCCCCAACCGGGACAGGCAAACACGGTGCAGTACTTC
NA,TRBV11-2,TRBJ2-1,TRBD2,CASSLLAGGNNEQFF,TGTGCCAGCAGCTTACTGGCGGGGGGGAATAATGAGCAGTTCTTC
few,TRBV18,TRBJ2-7,TRBD1,CASTRGGDRAYEQYF,TGTGCCAGCACGCGAGGAGGGGACAGGGCCTACGAGCAGTACTTC
many,TRBV29-1,TRBJ2-7,TRBD2,CSVVSTSGSYEQYF,TGCAGCGTTGTCTCGACTAGCGGGAGCTACGAGCAGTACTTC
NA,TRBV2,TRBJ1-6,NA,CASSDRRDNSPLHF,TGTGCCAGCAGTGATAGACGGGATAATTCACCCCTCCACTTT
NA,TRBV11-2,TRBJ1-1,TRBD1,CASSSNFGRGILTEAFF,TGTGCCAGCAGCTCAAACTTTGGCAGGGGGATTTTAACTGAAGCTTTCTTT
NA,TRBV5-4,TRBJ1-4,NA,CASSLAQGKLFF,TGTGCCAGCAGCTTGGCGCAGGGGAAACTGTTTTTT
many,TRBV14,TRBJ2-3,NA,CASSQGLPDTQYF,TGTGCCAGCAGCCAGGGCCTACCGGATACGCAGTATTTT
NA,TRBV5-4,TRBJ2-7,TRBD2,CASSLGPAGGFGYEQYF,TGTGCCAGCAGCTTGGGCCCTGCGGGGGGCTTTGGCTACGAGCAGTACTTC
few,TRBV14,TRBJ2-7,TRBD2,CASSVSGGSSYEQYF,TGTGCCAGCAGCGTCTCTGGCGGGAGCTCCTACGAGCAGTACTTC
few,TRBV7-2,TRBJ1-2,TRBD1,CASSQQGLDGYTF,TGTGCCAGCAGCCAACAGGGGTTGGATGGCTACACCTTC
NA,TRBV5-4,TRBJ1-1,NA,CASSPRPVDTEAFF,TGTGCCAGCAGCCCTAGACCCGTGGACACTGAAGCTTTCTTT
few,TRBV30,TRBJ1-4,TRBD1,CAWSRRAGGEKLFF,TGTGCCTGGAGCCGTCGGGCAGGGGGGGAAAAACTGTTTTTT